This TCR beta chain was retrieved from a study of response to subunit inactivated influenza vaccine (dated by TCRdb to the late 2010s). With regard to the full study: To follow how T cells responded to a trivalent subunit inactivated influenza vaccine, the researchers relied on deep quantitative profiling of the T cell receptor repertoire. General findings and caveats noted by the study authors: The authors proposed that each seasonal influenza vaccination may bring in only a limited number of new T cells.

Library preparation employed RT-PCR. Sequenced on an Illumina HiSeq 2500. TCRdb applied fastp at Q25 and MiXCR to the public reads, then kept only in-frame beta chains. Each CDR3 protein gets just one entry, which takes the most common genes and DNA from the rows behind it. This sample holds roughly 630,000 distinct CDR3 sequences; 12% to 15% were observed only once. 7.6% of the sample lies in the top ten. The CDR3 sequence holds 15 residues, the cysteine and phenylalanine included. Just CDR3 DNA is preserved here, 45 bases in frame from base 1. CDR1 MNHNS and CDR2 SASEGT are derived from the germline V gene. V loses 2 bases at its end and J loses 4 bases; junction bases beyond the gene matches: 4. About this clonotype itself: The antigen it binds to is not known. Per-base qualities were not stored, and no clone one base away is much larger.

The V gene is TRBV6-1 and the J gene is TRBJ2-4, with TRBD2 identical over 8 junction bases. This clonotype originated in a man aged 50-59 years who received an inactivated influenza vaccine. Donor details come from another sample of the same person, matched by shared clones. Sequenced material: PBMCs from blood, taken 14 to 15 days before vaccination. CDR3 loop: CASSERASGKNIQYF. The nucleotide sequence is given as TGTGCCAGCAGTGAAAGGGCTAGCGGGAAAAACATTCAGTACTTC.